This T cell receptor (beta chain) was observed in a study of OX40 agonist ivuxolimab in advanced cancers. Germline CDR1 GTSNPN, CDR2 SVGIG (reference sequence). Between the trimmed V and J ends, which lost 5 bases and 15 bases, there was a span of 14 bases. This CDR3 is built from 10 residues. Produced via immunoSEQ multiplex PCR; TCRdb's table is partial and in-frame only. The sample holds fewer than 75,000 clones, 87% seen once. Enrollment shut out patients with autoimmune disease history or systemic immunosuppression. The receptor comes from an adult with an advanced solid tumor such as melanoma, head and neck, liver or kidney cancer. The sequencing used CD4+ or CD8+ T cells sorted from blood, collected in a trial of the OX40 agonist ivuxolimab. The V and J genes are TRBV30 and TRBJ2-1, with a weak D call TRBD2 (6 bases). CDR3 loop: CAWGGLATFF. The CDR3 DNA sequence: TGTGCCTGGGGGGGACTGGCGACGTTCTTC.